The 30 T cell receptor beta chains below all came from one sample that was sequenced in a study of OX40 agonist ivuxolimab in advanced cancers. Sequencing used immunoSEQ multiplex PCR; TCRdb keeps in-frame clones, though not all of them. The sample consists of about 53,000 clones, roughly 84% of them appearing once. Sequences were derived from CD4+ or CD8+ T cells sorted from blood, sampled in a trial of the OX40 agonist ivuxolimab. Receptor source: an adult with an advanced solid tumor such as melanoma, head and neck, liver or kidney cancer.

This clone came up a few times. This chain joins TRBV7-2 and TRBJ2-7; TRBD2 matches at 7 bases. After removal of 4 bases from V and 0 bases from J, the junction contained 3 bases not matched to a gene. Per the germline V gene, CDR1 is SGHTA and CDR2 is FQGNSA. The CDR3 is made up of 14 amino acids. The CDR3: CASSSERDSYEQYF. CDR3 sequence (DNA): TGTGCCAGCAGCTCGGAGCGGGACTCCTACGAGCAGTACTTC.

V gene TRBV7-6 combines with J gene TRBJ1-4; D not certain. Germline CDR1 reads SGHVS; CDR2 reads FNYEAQ. The CDR3 loop spans 15 amino acids. V lost 5 bases, J lost 3 bases, and 13 bases lay in between. The CDR3, as DNA: TGTGCCAGCAGCCGGCTACGTTCGGCTAATGAAAAACTGTTTTTT. This gives the protein CASSRLRSANEKLFF.

The chain couples TRBV7-2 to TRBJ2-7; D not certain. The V gene's germline CDR1 is SGHTA and CDR2 FQGNSA. The CDR3 sequence is 12 residues long. Deletions cut 5 bases from V and 2 bases from J, with 7 bases between. This chain's CDR3 is CASSVETYEQYF. DNA for the CDR3: TGTGCCAGCAGCGTAGAGACCTACGAGCAGTACTTC. The entire variable domain, with the rest obtained from reference TRBV7-2 and TRBJ2-7, is as follows: GAGVSQSPSNKVTEKGKDVELRCDPISGHTALYWYRQSLGQGLEFLIYFQGNSAPDKSGLPSDRFSAERTGGSVSTLTIQRTQQEDSAVYLCASSVETYEQYFGPGTRLTVT.

The chain recombines TRBV5-4 with TRBJ1-5; unclear D gene. Germline V gene data show CDR1 as SGHNT and CDR2 as YYREEE (reference sequence). This CDR3 contains 14 residues. V lost 2 bases and J 5 bases, leaving 11 bases between the germline ends. CDR3 in DNA: TGTGCCAGCAGCTTAGGATCCCCGTATCAGCCCCAGCATTTT. This encodes CASSLGSPYQPQHF. Drawing the rest from reference TRBV5-4 and TRBJ1-5, the complete variable domain is ETGVTQSPTHLIKTRGQQVTLRCSSQSGHNTVSWYQQALGQGPQFIFQYYREEENGRGNFPPRFSGLQFPNYSSELNVNALELDDSALYLCASSLGSPYQPQHFGDGTRLSIL.

The chain's CDR3 is CSVAPTGMNEQFF. DNA of the CDR3: TGCAGCGTTGCCCCGACAGGGATGAATGAGCAGTTCTTC. The chain recombines TRBV29-1 with TRBJ2-1; 7 bases agree with TRBD1. Germline CDR1 SQVTM, CDR2 ANQGSEA. The V segment lost 4 bases and the J segment 7 bases; nucleotides outside the gene matches: 7. The CDR3 consists of 13 residues.

The CDR3 loop reads CASSYGQNTEAFF. DNA of the CDR3: TGTGCCAGCAGCTACGGACAGAACACTGAAGCTTTCTTT. The V call is TRBV7-8, the J call TRBJ1-1; weak D call: TRBD1 (5 bases). The germline V gene has CDR1 SGHVS and CDR2 FQNEAQ. This CDR3 region has 13 residues. Trimming took off 4 bases at V and 1 base at J, with 7 bases between the two ends.

This chain connects TRBV5-4 to TRBJ1-4, with unresolved D. Germline V gives CDR1 SGHNT, CDR2 YYREEE (reference sequence). The CDR3 is 15 residues long. The V gene lost 4 bases and the J gene lost 1 base, with 11 bases spanning the gap. The CDR3 reads CASSPVGGTNEKLFF. In DNA form, the CDR3 reads TGTGCCAGCAGCCCCGTAGGCGGAACTAATGAAAAACTGTTTTTT. The variable domain in full, completed from reference TRBV5-4 and TRBJ1-4, reads ETGVTQSPTHLIKTRGQQVTLRCSSQSGHNTVSWYQQALGQGPQFIFQYYREEENGRGNFPPRFSGLQFPNYSSELNVNALELDDSALYLCASSPVGGTNEKLFFGSGTQLSVL.

The gene calls are TRBV11-2 and TRBJ1-1, with D possibly matching TRBD1 (5 bases). Germline V gives CDR1 SGHAT, CDR2 FQNNGV. Trimming shortened V by 1 base and J by 7 bases, and 7 bases separated the two germline ends. The CDR3 spans 12 residues. CDR3 coding DNA: TGTGCCAGCAGCTTAGGCAGGGTTGAAGCTTTCTTT. Protein sequence: CASSLGRVEAFF.

The V gene is TRBV29-1, the J gene TRBJ2-7; 7 bases align to TRBD1. The CDR3 is 14 amino acids. Germline V CDR1 and CDR2: SQVTM, ANQGSEA. The J segment lost 0 bases and the V segment lost 3 bases, leaving 5 bases of the junction unmatched. CDR3 DNA: TGCAGCGTTGAGATTGACAGGGCCTCCTACGAGCAGTACTTC. Encoded protein: CSVEIDRASYEQYF.

This sequence joins TRBV5-5 and TRBJ2-3; D is possibly TRBD1 (6 bases). CDR1 SGHKS and CDR2 YYEKEE come from the germline V gene (reference sequence). The CDR3 consists of 14 residues. V dropped 3 bases and J dropped 1 base, with 9 bases sitting between them. The CDR3 DNA is TGTGCCAGCAGCTCAGGGGTGGGCACAGATACGCAGTATTTT. This sequence encodes CASSSGVGTDTQYF.

This clone appeared a few times. The V gene is TRBV7-9, the J gene TRBJ2-4, with D unclear. The CDR3 contains 15 residues. Trimming pared 1 base from V and 0 bases from J, leaving 7 bases between. Per the germline V gene, CDR1 is SEHNR and CDR2 is FQNEAQ (reference sequence). The CDR3 bases are TGTGCCAGCAGCTTAGTTGGATTAGCCAAAAACATTCAGTACTTC. It is translated as CASSLVGLAKNIQYF.

The genes are TRBV7-6 and TRBJ2-3, with 9 bases identical to TRBD2. This CDR3 is 17 amino acids long. Trimming removed 4 bases from V and 2 bases from J; junction bases left unmatched: 10. Germline loops: CDR1 SGHVS, CDR2 FNYEAQ. The CDR3 loop reads CASSSFSGRGFTDTQYF. CDR3 nucleotide sequence: TGTGCCAGCAGCTCTTTTAGCGGGAGAGGATTCACAGATACGCAGTATTTT.

This clone occurred once. V usage is TRBV10-3 and J usage is TRBJ2-6; D gene uncertain. CDR3 length: 17 residues. Germline assignment: CDR1 ENHRY and CDR2 SYGVKD. With 1 base removed from V and 0 bases from J, the gap between germline ends came to 10 bases. The CDR3 DNA reads as TGTGCCATCAGTGAGTTCCCTGCCGACTCTGGGGCCAACGTCCTGACTTTC. Amino acids: CAISEFPADSGANVLTF.

The chain has TRBV6-5 and TRBJ1-2; TRBD1 matches at 9 bases. CDR1 and CDR2 from the germline V gene are MNHEY and SVGAGI. The V and J ends lost 7 bases and 5 bases, in that order; junction bases with no gene match: 5. This CDR3 has 13 residues. DNA of the CDR3: TGTGCCAGCAACACAGGGACAGGGTATGGCTACACCTTC. Amino acid sequence: CASNTGTGYGYTF.

The gene calls are TRBV7-3 and TRBJ2-2; D ambiguous. V shed 5 bases and J shed 9 bases, with 10 bases lying between them. This CDR3 contains 12 residues. CDR1 and CDR2 (germline): SGHTA, FQGTGA. The CDR3 DNA reads as TGTGCCAGCAGCCTGGACGCCCGGGAGCTGTTTTTT. It encodes CASSLDARELFF.

This clone was counted between two and nine times. The V gene is TRBV29-1, the J gene TRBJ1-1; D is undetermined. This CDR3 contains 12 residues. The V gene's germline CDR1 is SQVTM and CDR2 ANQGSEA. The CDR3 spells CSTSLGITEAFF. Written as DNA, the CDR3 is TGCAGTACCAGCCTGGGCATCACTGAAGCTTTCTTT.

This clone has more than one count but fewer than ten. The DNA for the CDR3 is TGCGCCAGCAGTGAGGGGGGTGGCTATGGCTACACCTTC. Residues: CASSEGGGYGYTF. The rearrangement links TRBV10-2 to TRBJ1-2; TRBD1 might be the D (5 bases). This CDR3 has 13 residues. Trimming left V 2 bases short and J 4 bases short, with 8 bases between. Looked up from germline, CDR1 is WSHSY and CDR2 is SAAADI.

The chain combines TRBV4-3 with TRBJ2-1; possibly TRBD1 for D (6 bases). Germline-derived CDR1 and CDR2 are LGHNA and YSLEER. Trimming left V 0 bases short and J 0 bases short, with 12 bases between. The CDR3 contains 17 residues. Here the CDR3 reads CASSQDVRGSSYNEQFF. The CDR3 nucleotides are TGCGCCAGCAGCCAAGACGTCAGGGGCAGCTCCTACAATGAGCAGTTCTTC.

The V call is TRBV7-2, the J call TRBJ2-3; D perhaps matches TRBD2 (7 bases). V lost 0 bases, J lost 4 bases, and 14 bases lay in between. This CDR3 has 16 residues. The germline V gene encodes CDR1 SGHTA and CDR2 FQGNSA. CDR3 DNA sequence: TGTGCCAGCAGCTTAGCGCGAGGGGGAGGGGCAGATACGCAGTATTTT. Amino acid sequence: CASSLARGGGADTQYF. Together with reference TRBV7-2 and TRBJ2-3, the CDR3 gives the full variable domain: GAGVSQSPSNKVTEKGKDVELRCDPISGHTALYWYRQSLGQGLEFLIYFQGNSAPDKSGLPSDRFSAERTGGSVSTLTIQRTQQEDSAVYLCASSLARGGGADTQYFGPGTRLTVL.

The chain joins TRBV19 to TRBJ2-1, with 8 bases identical to TRBD2. Unmatched junction bases numbered 3, after V lost 2 bases and J lost 3 bases. This CDR3 has 15 residues. The germline V gene encodes CDR1 LNHDA and CDR2 SQIVND (reference sequence). CDR3 sequence: CASSIRAGDYNEQFF. The CDR3 DNA is TGTGCCAGTAGTATAAGAGCGGGAGACTACAATGAGCAGTTCTTC. The complete variable domain, with remaining parts taken from reference TRBV19 and TRBJ2-1, reads DGGITQSPKYLFRKEGQNVTLSCEQNLNHDAMYWYRQDPGQGLRLIYYSQIVNDFQKGDIAEGYSVSREKKESFPLTVTSAQKNPTAFYLCASSIRAGDYNEQFFGPGTRLTVL.

This chain joins TRBV5-6 and TRBJ1-2, with D unclear. Trimming stripped 3 bases from V and 2 bases from J, with 14 bases between. Germline V gives CDR1 SGHDT, CDR2 YYEEEE. The CDR3 covers 15 residues. CDR3 in amino acids: CASSSRWLNNYGYTF. The CDR3 DNA follows: TGTGCCAGCAGCTCTCGGTGGCTCAACAACTATGGCTACACCTTC. The full variable domain, rest sourced from reference TRBV5-6 and TRBJ1-2, is DAGVTQSPTHLIKTRGQQVTLRCSPKSGHDTVSWYQQALGQGPQFIFQYYEEEERQRGNFPDRFSGHQFPNYSSELNVNALLLGDSALYLCASSSRWLNNYGYTFGSGTRLTVV.

The chain joins TRBV6-5 to TRBJ1-5; D gene uncertain. V lost 5 bases and J lost 9, with 11 bases in between. Germline CDR1 is MNHEY and CDR2 is SVGAGI. CDR3 length: 12 residues. CDR3 sequence: CASSATLGPQHF. The CDR3 DNA reads as TGTGCCAGCAGTGCGACCCTGGGGCCCCAGCATTTT.

This chain uses TRBV28 with TRBJ1-2; unclear D gene. The CDR3 is 13 residues long. CDR1 MDHEN and CDR2 SYDVKM come from the germline V gene. Trimming pared 7 bases from V and 6 bases from J, leaving 15 bases between. CDR3 nucleotides: TGTGCCAGCAAGAGCCAGTCCCTTCATGGCTACACCTTC. Its protein is CASKSQSLHGYTF.

The J gene is TRBJ2-7, the V gene TRBV21-1; TRBD2, as called in the table, went unchecked against the DNA. TRBV21-1 is labeled a pseudogene. CDR3 size: 13 residues. In DNA, the CDR3 is TGTGCCAGCAGGTATACTAGAGTGCGCGAGCAGTACTTC. As protein: CASRYTRVREQYF.

The CDR3 bases are TGTGCCAGCAGCTTAGGACCGGCTAGCGGGAGGGAGCAGTACTTC. Translation: CASSLGPASGREQYF. The chain couples TRBV11-2 to TRBJ2-7, with 11 bases aligning to TRBD2. The trim removed 1 base at V and 7 bases at J, leaving 6 bases unmatched. This CDR3 is built from 15 residues. The germline V gene has CDR1 SGHAT and CDR2 FQNNGV.

This clone was recorded only once. V and J are TRBV5-4 and TRBJ2-2, with unresolved D. CDR3 length: 15 residues. Looked up from germline, CDR1 is SGHNT and CDR2 is YYREEE (reference sequence). V gave up 0 bases and J gave up 0 bases, with 6 bases separating them. The CDR3 is CASSLDPANTGELFF. For the CDR3, the DNA is TGTGCCAGCAGCTTGGACCCGGCGAACACCGGGGAGCTGTTTTTT. The full variable domain, in which reference TRBV5-4 and TRBJ2-2 provide the parts outside the CDR3, is ETGVTQSPTHLIKTRGQQVTLRCSSQSGHNTVSWYQQALGQGPQFIFQYYREEENGRGNFPPRFSGLQFPNYSSELNVNALELDDSALYLCASSLDPANTGELFFGEGSRLTVL.

This clone was observed a handful of times. V is TRBV7-6 and J is TRBJ1-1, with D possibly matching TRBD1 (6 bases). V lost 5 bases to trimming and J lost 7 bases, with 14 bases between them. Germline-derived CDR1 and CDR2 are SGHVS and FNYEAQ. The CDR3 spans 13 residues. The CDR3 here is CASSARDTFEAFF. DNA of the CDR3: TGTGCCAGCAGCGCGAGGGACACCTTTGAAGCTTTCTTT.

This chain joins TRBV10-1 and TRBJ2-4; 8 nucleotides agree with TRBD1. Germline CDR1 WNHNN, CDR2 SYGVQD (reference sequence). Trimming at V came to 9 bases and at J to 2 bases, leaving 18 bases not matched to a gene. The CDR3 is 18 amino acids. CDR3: CARPPQLGTGLTKNIQYF. The CDR3 nucleotides read TGCGCCAGACCCCCCCAGTTAGGGACAGGTCTTACCAAAAACATTCAGTACTTC.

J is TRBJ1-2 and V is TRBV19, with D possibly being TRBD1 (6 bases). Germline values: CDR1 LNHDA, CDR2 SQIVND (reference sequence). The CDR3 extends over 16 amino acids. Trimming left V 3 bases short and J 2 bases short, with 16 bases between. The CDR3 loop is CASSISATTGNYGYTF. The CDR3 coding sequence is TGTGCCAGTAGTATCTCGGCCACGACAGGAAACTATGGCTACACCTTC.

This chain uses TRBV9 with TRBJ2-5, with D maybe TRBD1 (6 bases). The CDR3 covers 14 residues. Germline V gene lookup returns CDR1 SGDLS and CDR2 YYNGEE. The V gene lost 4 bases and the J gene lost 2 bases, with 12 bases spanning the gap. The CDR3 DNA is TGTGCCAGCAGCCCACTGACAGGTCAAGAGACCCAGTACTTC. As protein: CASSPLTGQETQYF.